This T cell receptor (beta chain) was observed in a study of CD8 T cells in ankylosing spondylitis. Findings of the study overall: Blood from ankylosing spondylitis patients appeared to carry a characteristic roughly eight-variant TCR beta motif.

The CDR3 runs to 15 residues. CDR1 is SGHRS, CDR2 YFSETQ, per germline. V dropped 1 base and J dropped 4; count of bases not matched to a gene: 7. Many counts were recorded for this clonotype. Its specificity is not known. Using its own MiXCR run on the 5' RACE reads, TCRdb lists one record per CDR3 protein. The data show 650,000 to 800,000 distinct CDR3 sequences, with around 19% seen just once and under 20% held by the top ten. This clonotype was sampled from a male donor with ankylosing spondylitis. This sequence joins TRBV5-1 and TRBJ1-1; 7 positions agree with TRBD1. The specimen sequenced was blood, either unsorted or a sorted T cell fraction (not recorded which). Here the CDR3 DNA reads TGCGCCAGCAGCTTGTACACAGGGGTGGGCACTGAAGCTTTCTTT. This encodes CASSLYTGVGTEAFF.